This TCR beta chain is drawn from a study of shared clonotypes between healthy human individuals. CD8 cells regarded as naive lacked CD45RO, were positively chosen for CCR7, and omitted terminally differentiated effector memory CD45RA+ cells. V lost 7 bases to trimming and J lost 2 bases, with 18 bases between them. Germline loops: CDR1 MDHEN, CDR2 SYDVKM. CDR3 length: 15 residues. Per the study methods: With immunoSEQ giving junction-only sequences and no quality scores, filtering differed. Profiled with immunoSEQ multiplex PCR; TCRdb holds only in-frame clones, not every one. V, J and clone size are those of that table, while D and trimming were read from the DNA. The profile shows around 600,000 clones, 95% of them singletons.

Sequenced input: naive CD8+ T cells sorted from blood. The receptor was isolated from a woman in her twenties or thirties in good health. The gene calls are TRBV28 and TRBJ2-7; weak D call: TRBD2 (5 bases). CDR3 nucleotide sequence: TGTGCCAGCACCGATAGCGACCAGAAACCCTACGAGCAGTACTTC. Translating gives CASTDSDQKPYEQYF.